This T cell receptor beta chain comes out of a study of beta chain features in type 1 diabetes. About the research overall: The samples had approximately 110 million sorted cells examined in all.

Sorting produced populations that all topped 98% purity. This clone showed up just a few times. What it binds is unknown. V was cut by 5 bases and J by 0 bases, with 12 bases left in between. The CDR3 has 15 amino acids. Germline loops: CDR1 MNHEY, CDR2 SVGAGI. Isolated RNA was reverse transcribed in full, so expressed TCRB transcripts were sequenced. The repertoire was sequenced with immunoSEQ multiplex PCR; TCRdb's copy has only in-frame clones and lacks some. The sample holds 300,000 to 450,000 clones; 8.5% to 10% are singletons and the top ten take 0.6%. Overall study findings and caveats: Significant though moderate, a shortening of TCRB CDR3s appeared in all four CD4+ subsets of Type 1 diabetes patients. Whether HLA type affects TCRB rearrangement stayed undetermined in the present work. Diminished insertions and augmented deletions at VDJ junctions characterized type 1 diabetes patients.

The sequenced material came from central memory CD4+ T cells from blood. This clonotype was sampled from a man aged 25 to 45 with type 1 diabetes. J is TRBJ2-3 and V is TRBV6-5; D gene uncertain. The CDR3 nucleotides are TGTGCCAGCAGTCGGAGACTTAGTAGCACAGATACGCAGTATTTT. Protein: CASSRRLSSTDTQYF.